The rows below give T cell receptor beta chains drawn from one sample of a study of T cells in Graves' hyperthyroidism and ophthalmopathy. TCRdb re-analysed the multiplex PCR reads in MiXCR, keeping a single row per CDR3 protein. The sample consists of roughly 500,000 distinct CDR3 sequences, around a quarter of them appearing once. Sequences were obtained from blood. These receptors were collected from a woman in her thirties with Graves' ophthalmopathy. CDR3s include the opening cysteine and the closing phenylalanine or tryptophan. Fields, in order: V gene, D gene, J gene, clone size, CDR3 protein, CDR3 DNA. D genes are given only for firm matches. Rows may omit the clone size; those that give it use once, few, many or a size class.

>TRBV15|-|TRBJ1-2|many
CATSRVVGRSVDGYTF
TGTGCCACCAGCAGAGTTGTAGGCAGGAGTGTGGATGGCTACACCTTC
>TRBV12-3/TRBV12-4|TRBD2|TRBJ2-2|many
CASSLRSAGDTGELFF
TGTGCCAGCAGTTTAAGATCGGCGGGGGACACCGGGGAGCTGTTTTTT
>TRBV5-1|-|TRBJ1-2|many
CASSPDLSAVNYGYTF
TGCGCCAGCAGCCCAGATCTGTCGGCAGTGAACTATGGCTACACCTTC
>TRBV28|-|TRBJ1-1|many
CASSLYPGRTDTEAFF
TGTGCCAGCAGTTTATACCCGGGTAGGACCGACACTGAAGCTTTCTTT
>TRBV12-3/TRBV12-4|-|TRBJ1-5|many
CATTTALNQPQHF
TGTGCCACTACGACAGCCCTAAATCAGCCCCAGCATTTT
>TRBV10-3|-|TRBJ2-5|-
CAISANGGPETQYF
TGTGCCATTTCGGCCAATGGGGGGCCCGAGACCCAGTACTTC
>TRBV20-1|-|TRBJ1-1|-
CSALGGDSNTEAFF
TGCAGTGCCCTGGGGGGGGATTCCAACACTGAAGCTTTCTTT
>TRBV6-4|TRBD2|TRBJ2-2|-
CASNIAGVNAGELFF
TGTGCCAGCAATATAGCGGGAGTAAATGCCGGGGAGCTGTTTTTT
>TRBV9|-|TRBJ2-5|-
CASSGARGGETQYF
TGTGCCAGCAGCGGGGCCCGGGGTGGGGAGACCCAGTACTTC
>TRBV5-1|TRBD2|TRBJ2-7|-
CASSLEASGRTLSYEQYF
TGCGCCAGCAGCTTGGAGGCTAGCGGGAGGACCCTCTCCTACGAGCAGTACTTC
>TRBV20-1|-|TRBJ1-1|many
CSATPYKNTEAFF
TGCAGTGCGACCCCCTACAAGAACACTGAAGCTTTCTTT
>TRBV28|-|TRBJ1-2|many
CASSLFRPWGANYGYTF
TGTGCCAGCAGTTTATTCCGCCCTTGGGGAGCTAACTATGGCTACACCTTC
>TRBV10-1|TRBD1|TRBJ2-7|-
CASSESKGQGPEQYF
TGCGCCAGCAGTGAGTCCAAGGGACAGGGCCCAGAGCAGTACTTC
>TRBV7-8|TRBD2|TRBJ2-7|-
CASSFVGGSGGANEQYF
TGTGCCAGCAGCTTTGTCGGTGGTAGCGGGGGGGCCAACGAGCAGTACTTC
>TRBV6-5|TRBD2|TRBJ2-7|many
CASSYGLAGGPWSEQYF
TGTGCCAGCAGTTACGGACTAGCGGGGGGGCCCTGGAGCGAGCAGTACTTC
>TRBV30|-|TRBJ1-5|many
CAWSVGGPQHF
TGTGCCTGGAGTGTCGGTGGGCCCCAGCATTTT
>TRBV3-1|-|TRBJ2-7|-
CASSRTSEDEQYF
TGTGCCAGCAGCCGGACCTCGGAGGACGAGCAGTACTTC
>TRBV20-1|-|TRBJ1-1|many
CSARPQEGPNTEAFF
TGCAGTGCTAGACCACAGGAAGGCCCGAACACTGAAGCTTTCTTT
>TRBV12-3/TRBV12-4|TRBD2|TRBJ2-7|-
CASSFQAGSFYEQYF
TGTGCCAGCAGTTTTCAAGCGGGGTCCTTCTACGAGCAGTACTTC
>TRBV27|-|TRBJ2-7|few
CASSLLRRPSYEQYF
TGTGCCAGCAGTTTACTCAGGAGACCCTCCTACGAGCAGTACTTC
>TRBV28|TRBD1|TRBJ1-5|many
CAINQNRGGQPQHF
TGTGCCATCAACCAAAACAGGGGAGGCCAGCCCCAGCATTTT
>TRBV29-1|-|TRBJ1-2|many
CSVDEGGYTF
TGCAGCGTTGATGAGGGCGGCTACACCTTC
>TRBV3-1|-|TRBJ1-2|many
CASSQEFSHWLNYGYTF
TGTGCCAGCAGCCAAGAATTTTCTCATTGGCTCAACTATGGCTACACCTTC
>TRBV7-9|-|TRBJ2-2|many
CASSFPGTGTNTGELFF
TGTGCCAGCAGCTTCCCAGGTACTGGTACGAACACCGGGGAGCTGTTTTTT
>TRBV28|-|TRBJ1-2|-
CASSPLAGLRWGYTF
TGTGCCAGCAGTCCCCTGGCCGGACTCCGTTGGGGCTACACCTTC
>TRBV12-3/TRBV12-4|TRBD1|TRBJ2-2|many
CASRSTGENGELFF
TGTGCCAGCAGGTCCACAGGGGAGAACGGGGAGCTGTTTTTT
>TRBV27|-|TRBJ1-6|many
CASSDGSSYNSPLHF
TGTGCCAGCAGTGACGGGAGCTCCTATAATTCACCCCTCCACTTT
>TRBV4-3|-|TRBJ2-7|many
CASSHERDTYYEQYF
TGCGCCAGCAGCCACGAACGGGACACTTACTACGAGCAGTACTTC
>TRBV7-2|-|TRBJ1-2|many
CASSLDRNREGYTF
TGTGCCAGCAGCTTAGACAGGAACAGGGAAGGCTACACCTTC
>TRBV7-9|-|TRBJ1-1|-
CASSLPEGTEAFF
TGTGCCAGCAGCTTACCAGAGGGCACTGAAGCTTTCTTT
>TRBV6-5|-|TRBJ1-1|-
CASSYSLNSNTEAFF
TGTGCCAGCAGTTACTCCCTCAACTCGAACACTGAAGCTTTCTTT
>TRBV27|-|TRBJ2-7|many
CASSTNTMSSYEQYF
TGTGCCAGCAGTACTAATACAATGAGCTCCTACGAGCAGTACTTC
>TRBV5-1|-|TRBJ1-1|many
CASSRELLTNTEAFF
TGCGCCAGCAGTCGAGAACTCCTCACCAACACTGAAGCTTTCTTT
>TRBV29-1|-|TRBJ1-1|many
CSVEVRRMNTEAFF
TGCAGCGTTGAAGTCCGCAGAATGAACACTGAAGCTTTCTTT
>TRBV28|TRBD2|TRBJ2-2|many
CASSRGSGDRAYTGELFF
TGTGCCAGCAGTAGGGGTAGCGGGGACCGCGCCTACACCGGGGAGCTGTTTTTT
>TRBV12-3/TRBV12-4|-|TRBJ1-2|few
CASSVRQETNYGYTF
TGTGCCAGCAGTGTACGACAGGAGACGAACTATGGCTACACCTTC
>TRBV19|-|TRBJ2-7|many
CASSPYSSREFFYEQYF
TGTGCCAGTAGTCCCTACTCGTCCAGGGAGTTTTTCTACGAGCAGTACTTC
>TRBV2|-|TRBJ2-7|many
CASSGAGSSYEQYF
TGTGCCAGCAGTGGGGCGGGGTCATCCTACGAGCAGTACTTC
>TRBV9|-|TRBJ1-5|-
CASSVDPGNQPQHF
TGTGCCAGCAGCGTAGATCCGGGTAATCAGCCCCAGCATTTT
>TRBV18|-|TRBJ2-7|-
CASSPGTVLDEQYF
TGTGCCAGCTCACCAGGAACAGTCCTTGACGAGCAGTACTTC
>TRBV12-3/TRBV12-4|-|TRBJ1-5|many
CASRRDNNQPQHF
TGTGCCAGCAGGCGCGATAACAATCAGCCCCAGCATTTT
>TRBV6-5|-|TRBJ1-5|-
CASSYSGFNQPQHF
TGTGCCAGCAGTTACTCGGGCTTCAATCAGCCCCAGCATTTT
>TRBV11-2|TRBD2|TRBJ2-5|-
CASSLDLAGGGETQYF
TGTGCCAGCAGCTTAGATCTAGCGGGGGGAGGAGAGACCCAGTACTTC
>TRBV6-6|-|TRBJ1-5|many
CASSHSTISEDRLDQPQHF
TGTGCCAGCAGTCACTCAACAATTTCCGAAGACAGGCTTGATCAGCCCCAGCATTTT
>TRBV12-5|TRBD1|TRBJ1-2|-
CASGRTGQTLPHGYTF
TGTGCTAGTGGTCGGACAGGGCAAACTTTACCTCATGGCTACACCTTC
>TRBV5-1|-|TRBJ1-5|few
CASSLPVPFGYSNQPQHF
TGCGCCAGCAGCCTACCCGTCCCCTTCGGTTATAGCAATCAGCCCCAGCATTTT
>TRBV7-2|-|TRBJ2-7|many
CASSFGRSSYEQYF
TGTGCCAGCAGTTTTGGGCGAAGCTCCTACGAGCAGTACTTC
>TRBV5-1|-|TRBJ2-7|-
CASSPEGPTYEQYF
TGCGCCAGCAGCCCCGAGGGACCGACCTACGAGCAGTACTTC
>TRBV19|-|TRBJ2-5|many
CASSIPSGDNQETQYF
TGTGCCAGTAGTATACCCTCGGGAGATAATCAAGAGACCCAGTACTTC
>TRBV6-2/TRBV6-3|-|TRBJ1-5|-
CASSYIGNQPQHF
TGTGCCAGCAGTTACATAGGGAATCAGCCCCAGCATTTT
>TRBV5-1|-|TRBJ1-1|many
CASSLYGTQNSEAFF
TGCGCCAGCAGCTTGTATGGCACTCAGAACTCTGAAGCTTTCTTT
>TRBV28|TRBD2|TRBJ2-3|once
CASLSRGGGGADTQYF
TGTGCCAGCCTCTCCCGGGGGGGGGGGGGTGCAGATACGCAGTATTTT
>TRBV14|-|TRBJ2-5|many
CASSQENSETQYF
TGTGCCAGCAGCCAAGAGAATAGCGAGACCCAGTACTTC
>TRBV12-3/TRBV12-4|-|TRBJ2-7|many
CASSLTPYEQYF
TGTGCCAGCAGTTTAACCCCCTACGAGCAGTACTTC
>TRBV20-1|-|TRBJ1-1|few
CSARDTGGWAEAFF
TGCAGTGCTAGAGATACCGGGGGGTGGGCTGAAGCTTTCTTT
>TRBV20-1|-|TRBJ2-7|once
CSAKDTTMLYEQYF
TGCAGTGCTAAGGACACCACTATGCTTTACGAGCAGTACTTC
>TRBV12-3/TRBV12-4|-|TRBJ1-2|many
CASSLKGRANYGYTF
TGTGCCAGCAGTTTAAAGGGCAGGGCCAACTATGGCTACACCTTC